What follows describes a single T cell receptor (beta chain). Which antigen it targets is not known. Base qualities were left out, and no much larger clone turns up one base away. This sample was included in a study of T cell clones after liver transplantation (dated by TCRdb to about 2019). With respect to the entire study: ITN030ST, the source of the samples, was a randomized trial that attempted immunosuppression withdrawal within 2 years of liver transplantation. Blood samples were collected pre-transplant, pre-randomization before withdrawal, and post-randomization after either full withdrawal or failed withdrawal. The subjects received no induction therapy and were kept on standard immunosuppression until randomization at 12-24 months post-transplant. Third party-reactive TCRbeta sequences from pre-transplant MLRs were also identified as an antigen-independent comparator for donor-reactive sequences. To count as tolerant, a recipient had to stay completely off immunosuppression for at least one year without liver enzymes climbing beyond twice the upper limit of normal. After a pre-transplant mixed lymphocyte reaction, TCRbeta sequencing was used to pinpoint donor-reactive T cell clones, which were subsequently tracked in post-transplant blood. Of the eight recipients, a few were HCV-positive, while the remaining recipients had been transplanted for non-autoimmune, non-viral indications. The studied cohort comprised 8 liver transplant recipients, 3 classified as tolerant and 5 as non-tolerant.

Using immunoSEQ, frozen genomic DNA was subjected to high-throughput TCRbeta CDR3 sequencing, a process that included PCR amplification, mapping, bias correction and internal controls. The authors processed their data as follows. Productive rearrangements were retained, and unique TCRbeta sequences were defined by the CDR3 nucleotide sequence together with the V and J gene. For a sequence to be called donor-reactive, it needed a frequency of at least 0.01% and at least 5-fold expansion in CFSE-low cells compared with unstimulated pre-transplant cells. Per-subject minimum frequency thresholds, based on the lowest-template unstimulated sample, ensured at least 90% detection power. Repertoire turnover was measured by Jensen-Shannon divergence between the top 1000 TCRbeta sequences post- and pre-transplant. Changes in detection of donor-reactive sequences were assessed with two-sided Fisher's exact tests. TCRdb mirrors the immuneACCESS table, restricted to in-frame sequences. Some clones are absent from its copies; in checked studies, under half trace to an unresolved V gene, and the reason for the others is unknown. From that table come the V and J calls and clone size; the DNA was used to work out D and trimming. This sample has more than 70,000 clones in its table, and approximately 87% of those were observed once. The top ten clonotypes cover roughly 2.8% of the sample.

Overall results and qualifications from the work: In most of the 8 subjects, regardless of tolerance or HCV status, circulating donor-reactive CD4 TCRbeta sequences dropped significantly post-transplant. Low numbers of available donor cells limited the measurable donor-reactive repertoire in a couple of subjects. The conclusions were preliminary, being limited by small, heterogeneous patient numbers and by non-standardized post-transplant time points. Since no allograft tissue specimens were available, donor-reactive T cells may have migrated into the graft instead of being deleted. Once repertoire turnover was taken into account, donor-reactive detection showed a significant reduction for CD4 in 7 of 8 subjects and for CD8 in 8 of 8. The decline in donor-reactive sequences exceeded the decline in third party-reactive sequences, suggesting partial antigen-specific deletion that was unrelated to withdrawal success.

Unstimulated PBMCs, after thawing, were stained for CD3, CD4 and CD8 and then FACS-sorted into CD3+CD4+ and CD3+CD8+ populations. Each of the 8 studied subjects was randomized to immunosuppression withdrawal. Genomic DNA was isolated with the Qiagen DNeasy Blood and Tissue Kit. Reading the germline V gene gives CDR1 SGDLS and CDR2 YYNGEE. There are 14 amino acids in the CDR3, from cysteine to phenylalanine inclusive. The CDR3 DNA has 42 bases and is translated from base 1. The junction shows trimming of 1 base on V and 8 bases on J, and the gene matches do not reach 6 bases of it. The source was CD4+ T cells from blood, collected at the 22-month timepoint. This TCR was sampled from a human patient who received a liver transplant. It is possible that, after a transplant, some T cells come from the graft donor. The receptor chain draws on TRBV9 and TRBJ1-5; 7 nucleotides in the junction match TRBD1. The CDR3: CASSVQAGGEPQHF. The nucleotide sequence is TGTGCCAGCAGCGTACAGGCAGGGGGGGAGCCCCAGCATTTT.